This TCR beta chain was sequenced during a study of graft-versus-host responses after intestinal transplantation. CDR1 and CDR2 from the germline V gene are SGHAT and FQDESV (reference sequence). The CDR3 sequence is 15 residues long. Trimming at V came to 3 bases and at J to 5 bases, leaving 10 bases not matched to a gene. Produced via immunoSEQ multiplex PCR; TCRdb's table is partial and in-frame only. The profile shows about 90,000 clones, 90% to 95% of them singletons. A word on this clone: Its antigen is unknown.

This TCR was sampled from a human donor who received an intestinal transplant. The source was unstimulated CD8+ T cells sorted from spleen or lymph node cells, collected before intestinal transplant. The chain is built from TRBV11-1 and TRBJ2-7; TRBD1 aligns across 7 bases. CDR3 loop: CASSLGMTGFDEQYF. CDR3 bases: TGTGCCAGCAGCTTGGGGATGACAGGGTTCGACGAGCAGTACTTC.